These 27 T cell receptor beta chains were sequenced from one sample in a study of CD8+CD57+ T cells in acquired aplastic anemia. Patients sequenced had flow cytometry evidence of CD8+CD57+ cell expansion. CDR3 and TCR beta VDJ profiling relied on genomic DNA as the template. TCRdb re-called the reads through MiXCR, storing one row per CDR3 protein. Of some 200,000 distinct CDR3 sequences in the sample, roughly half were seen once. The sequenced sample consisted of sorted CD4+, CD8+, or CD8+CD57+ T cells (not recorded which) from PBMCs. The receptors shown here come from a human donor with aplastic anemia.

The CDR3 loop is CASSQGYAGRGQPQHF. The DNA for the CDR3 is TGCGCCAGCAGCCAAGGTTATGCCGGTCGGGGCCAGCCCCAGCATTTT. The rearrangement links TRBV4-1 to TRBJ1-5, with D possibly being TRBD1 (5 bases). This CDR3 is 16 amino acids long. Germline V CDR1 and CDR2: MGHRA, YSYEKL. V lost 1 base, J lost 7 bases, and 17 bases lay in between.

The chain has TRBV25-1 and TRBJ1-2; TRBD1 agrees at 7 bases. The CDR3 runs to 14 residues. The junction had 14 bases not matched to a gene; V was cut back by 11 bases and J by 5 bases. The V gene's germline CDR1 is MGHDK and CDR2 SYGVNS. This chain's CDR3 is CAETRTGADYGYTF. The CDR3 nucleotides are TGTGCCGAAACCCGAACAGGGGCTGATTATGGCTACACCTTC.

This rearrangement joins TRBV7-2 to TRBJ1-1; no definite D call. Germline-derived CDR1 and CDR2 are SGHTA and FQGNSA. The CDR3 spans 14 residues. V was cut by 5 bases and J by 1 base, with 11 bases left in between. This chain's CDR3 is CASSPFQANTEAFF. For the CDR3, the DNA is TGTGCCAGCAGCCCCTTTCAAGCGAACACTGAAGCTTTCTTT.

The chain recombines TRBV9 with TRBJ1-5, with TRBD1 matching over 7 bases. V shed 0 bases, J shed 7 bases, and the junction held 10 bases outside the gene matches. This CDR3 has 16 amino acids. The germline V gene has CDR1 SGDLS and CDR2 YYNGEE. CDR3 coding DNA: TGTGCCAGCAGCGTAGGCCAGGGGGAAGGAGGACAGCCCCAGCATTTT. This sequence encodes CASSVGQGEGGQPQHF.

This clonotype was counted ten times or more. The rearrangement joins TRBV5-1 to TRBJ2-7, with D possibly being TRBD2 (7 bases). The ends were cut back, 2 bases at V and 0 bases at J, with 12 bases in the middle. CDR3 size: 15 residues. Germline V gene lookup returns CDR1 SGHRS and CDR2 YFSETQ. For the CDR3, the DNA is TGCGCCAGCAGCTTAAGGGGGGGGGGCTCCTACGAGCAGTACTTC. Translated, it gives CASSLRGGGSYEQYF.

On this clonotype: The CDR3 carries no conserved terminal phenylalanine or tryptophan, so it likely arises from a read error. The chain combines TRBV25-1 with TRBJ1-1; TRBD1 is a possible D gene (6 bases). Germline V gene lookup returns CDR1 MGHDK and CDR2 SYGVNS. This CDR3 region has 15 residues. The V and J ends lost 4 bases and 0 bases respectively, with 12 bases between them. The CDR3 DNA reads TGTGCCAGCAGTGCTTGGGGGCCGGTGAACACTGAAGCTTTCTCT. It translates to CASSAWGPVNTEAFS.

This clonotype occurred many times. The V and J genes are TRBV5-6 and TRBJ1-4, with 11 bases that match TRBD1. Germline CDR1 and CDR2: SGHDT and YYEEEE. V was clipped by 4 bases and J by 8 bases; unmatched bases: 7. The CDR3 has 15 amino acids. For the CDR3, the DNA is TGTGCCAGCAGCGCAGGACAGGGGGCTTGGGAAAAACTGTTTTTT. Its translation: CASSAGQGAWEKLFF.

This clonotype was seen repeatedly, ten times or more. This sequence joins TRBV5-4 and TRBJ2-7, with D perhaps matching TRBD1 (6 bases). The length of the CDR3 is 14 residues. Germline lookup yields CDR1 SGHNT and CDR2 YYREEE (reference sequence). The V end lost 4 bases, the J end lost 7 bases, and 18 bases lay between the germline ends. This chain's CDR3 is CASSAGDTRWEQYF. The CDR3 nucleotides read TGTGCCAGCAGCGCCGGGGACACCAGGTGGGAGCAGTACTTC. The full variable domain, in which reference TRBV5-4 and TRBJ2-7 provide the parts outside the CDR3, is ETGVTQSPTHLIKTRGQQVTLRCSSQSGHNTVSWYQQALGQGPQFIFQYYREEENGRGNFPPRFSGLQFPNYSSELNVNALELDDSALYLCASSAGDTRWEQYFGPGTRLTVT.

This clonotype was counted many times. This sequence joins TRBV19 and TRBJ1-3, with no clear D. The CDR3 runs to 16 residues. V was trimmed by 5 bases and J by 0 bases, leaving 14 bases between them. From germline, CDR1 is LNHDA and CDR2 SQIVND (reference sequence). CDR3 region: CASSPGPHISGNTIYF. The DNA of the CDR3 is TGTGCCAGTAGTCCCGGGCCTCATATCTCTGGAAACACCATATATTTT.

For this clonotype: The junction and the germline gene differ at one end; a read error may be behind it. The chain is built from TRBV20-1 and TRBJ2-3; D possibly corresponds to TRBD1 (7 bases). This CDR3 is built from 15 residues. Germline V gene lookup returns CDR1 DFQATT and CDR2 SNEGSKA (reference sequence). The CDR3 coding sequence is TGCAGTGCTAGAGTGTCCGGAGGGGGCGCAGATGCGCAGTATTTT. Protein: CSARVSGGGADAQYF.

This clonotype was seen repeatedly, ten times or more. J is TRBJ2-1 and V is TRBV7-3; D assignment may be TRBD1 or TRBD2 (5 bases each). The CDR3 is made up of 14 amino acids. V lost 5 bases and J lost 12, with 20 bases in between. The germline CDR1 and CDR2 sequences are SGHTA and FQGTGA. The CDR3 DNA reads as TGTGCCAGCAGCGACGGACTGGGCACAGGTGGGCAGTTCTTC. It codes for CASSDGLGTGGQFF.

Notes on this clonotype: A much larger clonotype is one base distant, so this may be a read error. The CDR3 reads CASSRGASSKEAQYF. The CDR3 DNA sequence: TGTGCCAGCAGCCGGGGCGCCTCGTCAAAAGAGGCCCAGTACTTC. The gene calls are TRBV11-3 and TRBJ2-5; D may match TRBD1 or TRBD2 (5 bases each). Per germline, CDR1 SGHNT and CDR2 YENEEA. This CDR3 comprises 15 residues.

The J gene is TRBJ2-5, the V gene TRBV27, with TRBD1 as a possible D gene (6 bases). V shed 0 bases and J shed 1 base, with 21 bases lying between them. Germline lookup yields CDR1 MNHEY and CDR2 SMNVEV (reference sequence). The length of the CDR3 is 19 residues. The CDR3 DNA sequence: TGTGCCAGCAGTTTATCGGGCTCAACCTGGACAGAGTTCCAAGAGACCCAGTACTTC. This translates into CASSLSGSTWTEFQETQYF.

The table lists this clonotype with a count of one. The V and J genes are TRBV10-1 and TRBJ2-1; TRBD2 matches at 13 bases. The germline V gene encodes CDR1 WNHNN and CDR2 SYGVQD (reference sequence). The CDR3 consists of 14 residues. With 3 bases clipped from V and 8 bases from J, the junction kept 1 base outside the gene matches. The CDR3 DNA sequence: TGCGCCAGCAGTGATGGACTAGCGGGGGATGAGCAGTTCTTC. This translates into CASSDGLAGDEQFF.

V and J are TRBV5-1 and TRBJ2-7; a possible D gene is TRBD1 (6 bases). With 2 bases removed from V and 4 bases from J, the gap between germline ends came to 13 bases. This CDR3 spans 14 amino acids. Germline V gives CDR1 SGHRS, CDR2 YFSETQ. The CDR3 DNA is TGCGCCAGCAGCTTCGGGACATTTACTTACGAGCAGTACTTC. Its translation: CASSFGTFTYEQYF.

The chain recombines TRBV20-1 with TRBJ2-5, with TRBD1 identical over 8 bases. There are 17 residues in the CDR3. Per the germline V gene, CDR1 is DFQATT and CDR2 is SNEGSKA (reference sequence). After removal of 0 bases from V and 1 base from J, the junction contained 10 bases not matched to a gene. The CDR3 coding sequence is TGCAGTGCTAGAGATCTCCGGGCAGGGGGCTCCCAAGAGACCCAGTACTTC. Residues: CSARDLRAGGSQETQYF.

The sample holds a few counts of this clonotype. V is TRBV24-1 and J is TRBJ2-7; D is perhaps TRBD1 or TRBD2 (5 bases each). V was clipped by 4 bases and J by 4 bases, with 13 bases between them. The CDR3 contains 14 residues. The germline gives CDR1 KGHDR, CDR2 SFDVKD. CDR3 amino acids: CATSEAGTDYEQYF. The CDR3 nucleotides read TGTGCCACCAGTGAAGCCGGGACCGATTACGAGCAGTACTTC.

This clonotype came up many times. The chain uses TRBV24-1 and TRBJ2-5, with 9 bases that match TRBD1. J lost 4 bases, V lost 4 bases, and 6 bases had no gene match. Germline CDR1 and CDR2: KGHDR and SFDVKD. The CDR3 has 15 amino acids. The CDR3 protein is CATSESGQGRETQYF. CDR3 sequence (DNA): TGTGCCACCAGTGAATCGGGACAGGGCCGAGAGACCCAGTACTTC.

This clonotype has more than one count but fewer than ten. This rearrangement joins TRBV6-4 to TRBJ2-3; D is perhaps TRBD2 (6 bases). V lost 6 bases and J 2 bases, leaving 24 bases between the germline ends. Germline V gene sequence: CDR1 MRHNA, CDR2 SNTAGT. The CDR3 loop spans 18 amino acids. DNA for the CDR3: TGTGCCAGCAGAGACGGGACTCCAAACCGAGAATTCACAGATACGCAGTATTTT. It specifies CASRDGTPNREFTDTQYF.

The chain joins TRBV24-1 to TRBJ1-6; 10 bases are a match to TRBD1. Germline-derived CDR1 and CDR2 are KGHDR and SFDVKD. The CDR3 spans 16 residues. V shed 4 bases and J 8 bases; nucleotides not matched to a gene: 7. The CDR3 loop is CATSETGDRGDSPLHF. The DNA of the CDR3 is TGTGCCACCAGTGAAACAGGGGACAGGGGTGATTCACCCCTCCACTTT.

This rearrangement joins TRBV18 to TRBJ2-3; 8 nucleotides line up with TRBD1. Looked up from germline, CDR1 is KGHSH and CDR2 is LQKENI. J was trimmed by 3 bases and V by 6 bases; bases with no gene match: 8. The CDR3 runs to 15 residues. CDR3 sequence: CASSPARGQTDTQYF. CDR3 in DNA: TGTGCCAGCTCCCCCGCCAGGGGGCAGACAGATACGCAGTATTTT.

Only a few counts were recorded for this clonotype. V usage is TRBV7-9 and J usage is TRBJ2-5; D possibly corresponds to TRBD2 (6 bases). The CDR3 extends over 12 amino acids. With 6 bases removed from V and 4 bases from J, the gap between germline ends came to 9 bases. CDR1 and CDR2 (germline): SEHNR, FQNEAQ (reference sequence). CDR3 coding DNA: TGTGCCAGCAGAGGAGGGGTAGAGACCCAGTACTTC. Translating gives CASRGGVETQYF.

This clonotype was recorded many times. The V and J genes are TRBV6-1 and TRBJ1-1, with 7 bases fitting TRBD1. CDR1 is MNHNS, CDR2 SASEGT, per germline. The trim removed 6 bases at V and 7 bases at J, leaving 11 bases unmatched. This CDR3 has 14 residues. CDR3 protein: CASRIDRVQGEAFF. CDR3 DNA sequence: TGTGCCAGCAGGATCGACAGGGTTCAAGGTGAAGCTTTCTTT.

This chain uses TRBV15 with TRBJ1-5; a weak D match, TRBD1 (5 bases). The CDR3 covers 14 residues. Germline CDR1 reads LNHNV; CDR2 reads YYDKDF (reference sequence). V shed 0 bases and J shed 8 bases, with 11 bases lying between them. This CDR3 is CATSRDNLGEPQHF. The CDR3 nucleotides are TGTGCCACCAGCAGAGATAATCTGGGGGAGCCCCAGCATTTT.

With respect to this clonotype: Sequence at one end of the junction differs from germline and may be a read error. The J gene is TRBJ2-7, the V gene TRBV6-1; 8 bases are a match to TRBD1. The CDR3 has 14 residues. CDR1 and CDR2 from the germline V gene are MNHNS and SASEGT. CDR3 in amino acids: CASRMTGDYYEQHF. CDR3 nucleotides: TGTGCCAGCAGGATGACAGGGGATTACTACGAGCAGCACTTC.

The chain has TRBV29-1 and TRBJ2-7; D gene unclear. Trimming took 5 bases from V and 3 from J, leaving 11 bases between them. CDR1 is SQVTM, CDR2 ANQGSEA, per germline. This CDR3 contains 12 residues. CDR3 loop: CSVRTKLYEQYF. As DNA, the CDR3 is TGCAGCGTTCGTACCAAACTCTACGAGCAGTACTTC.

The chain has TRBV15 and TRBJ1-6; no clear D gene. The V gene's germline CDR1 is LNHNV and CDR2 YYDKDF (reference sequence). The CDR3 has 14 residues. Trimming stripped 4 bases from V and 4 bases from J, with 8 bases between. The CDR3 here is CATSNWPYNSPLHF. The CDR3 DNA sequence: TGTGCCACCAGCAACTGGCCTTATAATTCACCCCTCCACTTT.